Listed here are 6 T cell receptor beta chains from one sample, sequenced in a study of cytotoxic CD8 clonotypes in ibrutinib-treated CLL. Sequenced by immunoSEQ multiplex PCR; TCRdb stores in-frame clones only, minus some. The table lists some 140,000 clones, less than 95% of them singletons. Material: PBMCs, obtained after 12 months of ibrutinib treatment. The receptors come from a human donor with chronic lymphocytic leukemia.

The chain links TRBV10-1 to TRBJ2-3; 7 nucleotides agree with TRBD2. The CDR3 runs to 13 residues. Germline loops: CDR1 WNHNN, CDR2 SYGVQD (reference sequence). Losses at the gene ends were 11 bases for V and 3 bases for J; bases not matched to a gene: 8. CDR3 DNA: TGCGCCGCGGCGGGAGCTCGGACAGATACGCAGTATTTT. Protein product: CAAAGARTDTQYF.

This chain's CDR3 is CASSQDRQGASYEQYF. The DNA of the CDR3 is TGTGCCAGCAGCCAAGATAGACAGGGGGCTTCCTACGAGCAGTACTTC. The chain couples TRBV4-2 to TRBJ2-7; 10 nucleotides agree with TRBD1. V dropped 0 bases and J dropped 1; count of bases not matched to a gene: 3. Germline lookup yields CDR1 LGHNA and CDR2 YNFKEQ. The CDR3 has 16 residues.

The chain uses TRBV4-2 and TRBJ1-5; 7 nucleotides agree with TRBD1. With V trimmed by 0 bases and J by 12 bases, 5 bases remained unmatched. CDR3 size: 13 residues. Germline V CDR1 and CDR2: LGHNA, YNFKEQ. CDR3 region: CASSQDLQGLQHF. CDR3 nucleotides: TGTGCCAGCAGCCAAGATCTACAGGGGCTCCAGCATTTT.

DNA of the CDR3: TGTGCCTGGAGACCCTCCGGTGAGACCCAGTACTTC. Translating gives CAWRPSGETQYF. The V and J genes are TRBV30 and TRBJ2-5; no clear D. This CDR3 contains 12 residues. V was cut by 3 bases and J by 5 bases, with 10 bases left in between. Germline lookup yields CDR1 GTSNPN and CDR2 SVGIG (reference sequence).

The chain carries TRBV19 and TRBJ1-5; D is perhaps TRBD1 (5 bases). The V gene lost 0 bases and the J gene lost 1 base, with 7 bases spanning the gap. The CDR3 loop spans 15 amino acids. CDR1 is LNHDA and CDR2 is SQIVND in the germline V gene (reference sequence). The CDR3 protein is CASSIEAGSNQPQHF. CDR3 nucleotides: TGTGCCAGTAGTATAGAGGCAGGGAGCAATCAGCCCCAGCATTTT. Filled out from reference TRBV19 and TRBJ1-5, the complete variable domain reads DGGITQSPKYLFRKEGQNVTLSCEQNLNHDAMYWYRQDPGQGLRLIYYSQIVNDFQKGDIAEGYSVSREKKESFPLTVTSAQKNPTAFYLCASSIEAGSNQPQHFGDGTRLSIL.

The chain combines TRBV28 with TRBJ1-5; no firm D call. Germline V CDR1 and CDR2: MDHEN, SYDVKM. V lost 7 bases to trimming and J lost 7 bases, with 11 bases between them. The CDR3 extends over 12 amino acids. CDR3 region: CASNSLQQPQHF. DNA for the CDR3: TGTGCCAGCAACTCCCTACAACAGCCCCAGCATTTT.